Listed below are T cell receptor beta chains from one sample, sequenced in a study of PD-1 blockade in classical Hodgkin lymphoma. Measured with immunoSEQ multiplex PCR; TCRdb has only the in-frame clones, and not every one. In the table there are approximately 51,000 clones, 73% of which are singletons. Here the sequenced sample was peripheral blood mononuclear cells (PBMCs), taken before the second cycle of nivolumab. The receptors were gathered from a human donor with classical Hodgkin lymphoma. CDR3s include the opening cysteine and the closing phenylalanine or tryptophan. D genes are given only for firm matches.

CDR3aa: CAWSLGRTPRGVYTEAFF; d_gene: -; len: 18; v_gene: TRBV30
CDR3aa: CASSFGETQYF; d_gene: -; len: 11; v_gene: TRBV5-1
CDR3aa: CASSYSGQGDEQYF; d_gene: TRBD1; len: 14; v_gene: TRBV6-5
CDR3aa: CASSSGGGNQPQHF; d_gene: -; len: 14; v_gene: TRBV28
CDR3aa: CAWRWGPNTGELFF; d_gene: -; len: 14; v_gene: TRBV30
CDR3aa: CASSQASPGATGNTIYF; d_gene: -; len: 17; v_gene: TRBV4-1
CDR3aa: CATRGSTDTQYF; d_gene: -; len: 12; v_gene: TRBV18
CDR3aa: CASRPQGETQYF; d_gene: -; len: 12; v_gene: TRBV2
CDR3aa: CASTNRVAGAYEQYF; d_gene: TRBD2; len: 15; v_gene: TRBV6-5
CDR3aa: CARRYEQYF; d_gene: -; len: 9; v_gene: TRBV27
CDR3aa: CASSPPLGAKFF; d_gene: -; len: 12; v_gene: TRBV18
CDR3aa: CASTFASTNEKLFF; d_gene: -; len: 14; v_gene: TRBV7-9
CDR3aa: CASTDSAAPHNEQFF; d_gene: -; len: 15; v_gene: TRBV19
CDR3aa: CASTDSLSYEQYF; d_gene: -; len: 13; v_gene: TRBV6-5
CDR3aa: CASSPGTSVSYNEQFF; d_gene: TRBD2; len: 16; v_gene: TRBV11-2
CDR3aa: CASSGRDSVSGNTIYF; d_gene: TRBD1; len: 16; v_gene: TRBV6-1
CDR3aa: CASRRDMGSNYGYTF; d_gene: -; len: 15; v_gene: TRBV6-4
CDR3aa: CASSQQGGGSGNTIYF; d_gene: -; len: 16; v_gene: TRBV28
CDR3aa: CASSLVPQEPVNEQFF; d_gene: -; len: 16; v_gene: TRBV5-5
CDR3aa: CASSLLGVLDYEQYF; d_gene: -; len: 15; v_gene: TRBV28
CDR3aa: CASSTDLRTGDPKNIQYF; d_gene: TRBD1; len: 18; v_gene: TRBV19
CDR3aa: CASSFIGENTEAFF; d_gene: -; len: 14; v_gene: TRBV6-5
CDR3aa: CASSSSWGGQPQHF; d_gene: -; len: 14; v_gene: TRBV28
CDR3aa: CASSQVGQNYGYTF; d_gene: -; len: 14; v_gene: TRBV4-3
CDR3aa: CASSVWGDGYTF; d_gene: -; len: 12; v_gene: TRBV25-1
CDR3aa: CASSEYGINYGYTF; d_gene: -; len: 14; v_gene: TRBV25-1
CDR3aa: CASSPPAAQETQYF; d_gene: -; len: 14; v_gene: TRBV9
CDR3aa: CASSLRARAFF; d_gene: -; len: 11; v_gene: TRBV7-2
CDR3aa: CASSVEASGGYNEQFF; d_gene: TRBD2; len: 16; v_gene: TRBV9
CDR3aa: CASSYYQTGPYNEQFF; d_gene: TRBD1; len: 16; v_gene: TRBV6-5
CDR3aa: CAWRGQGASETQYF; d_gene: TRBD1; len: 14; v_gene: TRBV30
CDR3aa: CASSLNRGSYEQYF; d_gene: TRBD1; len: 14; v_gene: TRBV7-2
CDR3aa: CAISRGSSTGELFF; d_gene: -; len: 14; v_gene: TRBV10-3
CDR3aa: CASTEWTVGTYEQYF; d_gene: -; len: 15; v_gene: TRBV2
CDR3aa: CASSPGQGKGNEQFF; d_gene: TRBD1; len: 15; v_gene: TRBV7-6
CDR3aa: CAWSVWGTISGNTIYF; d_gene: -; len: 16; v_gene: TRBV30